The next 25 T cell receptor beta chains were all read from a single sample in a study of cytomegalovirus exposure and HLA in healthy donors. Produced via immunoSEQ multiplex PCR; TCRdb's table is partial and in-frame only. This sample has approximately 150,000 clones, with about nine tenths found just once. The sample comprised PBMCs. These receptors all stem from a man aged 18-30 years in good health and CMV-seropositive.

This clone was picked up one time. V and J are TRBV15 and TRBJ1-5; tentative D call: TRBD1 (6 bases). V was shortened by 0 bases and J by 2 bases, with 14 bases between the two germline ends. Germline V gene lookup returns CDR1 LNHNV and CDR2 YYDKDF (reference sequence). There are 17 residues in the CDR3. The CDR3 nucleotides read TGTGCCACCAGCAGAGACCAACAGGGTACGGGCAATCAGCCCCAGCATTTT. This encodes CATSRDQQGTGNQPQHF. Full variable domain (rest looked up from reference TRBV15 and TRBJ1-5): DAMVIQNPRYQVTQFGKPVTLSCSQTLNHNVMYWYQQKSSQAPKLLFHYYDKDFNNEADTPDNFQSRRPNTSFCFLDIRSPGLGDTAMYLCATSRDQQGTGNQPQHFGDGTRLSIL.

V usage is TRBV6-1 and J usage is TRBJ2-7; TRBD1 aligns across 10 bases. CDR3 length: 15 amino acids. Looked up from germline, CDR1 is MNHNS and CDR2 is SASEGT. With 3 bases clipped from V and 7 bases from J, the junction kept 9 bases outside the gene matches. The CDR3 nucleotides are TGTGCCAGCAGTGAGGGGGACAGGGGATGGTATGAGCAGTACTTC. It codes for CASSEGDRGWYEQYF.

The chain carries TRBV2 and TRBJ1-5, with unresolved D. Germline loops: CDR1 SNHLY, CDR2 FYNNEI. CDR3 length equals 14 residues. V gave up 3 bases and J gave up 1 base, with 7 bases separating them. The CDR3: CASSDGESNQPQHF. The CDR3 DNA reads as TGTGCCAGCAGTGACGGGGAGAGCAATCAGCCCCAGCATTTT.

The V gene is TRBV6-1, the J gene TRBJ2-7; TRBD1 matches 9 bases. Per germline, CDR1 MNHNS and CDR2 SASEGT. The junction had 4 bases not matched to a gene; V was cut back by 6 bases and J by 4 bases. This CDR3 region has 13 residues. For the CDR3, the DNA is TGTGCCAGCAGCAGGGGACAGGGTTACGAGCAGTACTTC. Protein product: CASSRGQGYEQYF.

The CDR3: CASMRGGAYNEQFF. Written as DNA, the CDR3 is TGTGCCAGCATGAGGGGGGGCGCCTACAATGAGCAGTTCTTC. V and J are TRBV2 and TRBJ2-1; a weak D match, TRBD2 (7 bases). This CDR3 has 14 residues. V dropped 7 bases and J dropped 2 bases, with 12 bases sitting between them. In germline, CDR1 is SNHLY, CDR2 FYNNEI.

V is TRBV28 and J is TRBJ2-3, with D tentatively TRBD1 (5 bases). The CDR3 spans 15 residues. CDR1 and CDR2 from the germline V gene are MDHEN and SYDVKM. Trimming left V 2 bases short and J 2 bases short, with 11 bases between. The CDR3 sequence: CASSLTRVITDTQYF. In nucleotides, the CDR3 is TGTGCCAGCAGTTTAACCAGGGTGATCACAGATACGCAGTATTTT.

A few counts support this clone. V is TRBV4-2 and J is TRBJ2-1, with a tentative D call TRBD1 (5 bases). Germline CDR1 reads LGHNA; CDR2 reads YNFKEQ. CDR3 size: 12 residues. The ends were cut back, 3 bases at V and 5 bases at J, with 5 bases in the middle. CDR3 nucleotide sequence: TGTGCCAGCAGCCACAGGGACAATGAGCAGTTCTTC. The encoded protein is CASSHRDNEQFF.

This CDR3 reads CASSSRQGDYYNEQFF. The CDR3 nucleotides read TGCGCCAGCAGCTCCCGACAGGGGGACTACTACAATGAGCAGTTCTTC. The chain is built from TRBV5-1 and TRBJ2-1; 9 bases align to TRBD1. CDR1 is SGHRS, CDR2 YFSETQ, per germline. CDR3 length equals 16 residues. Trimming at V came to 3 bases and at J to 3 bases, leaving 7 bases not matched to a gene. Supplemented by reference TRBV5-1 and TRBJ2-1, the full variable domain reads KAGVTQTPRYLIKTRGQQVTLSCSPISGHRSVSWYQQTPGQGLQFLFEYFSETQRNKGNFPGRFSGRQFSNSRSEMNVSTLELGDSALYLCASSSRQGDYYNEQFFGPGTRLTVL.

The genes are TRBV11-1 and TRBJ2-3, with D unresolved. The V gene's germline CDR1 is SGHAT and CDR2 FQDESV (reference sequence). This CDR3 region has 14 residues. The germline V and J ends were trimmed by 2 bases and 6 bases, with 12 bases remaining between them. The CDR3 sequence is CASSLQAVSDTQYF. CDR3 sequence (DNA): TGTGCCAGCAGCTTACAGGCCGTCAGCGATACGCAGTATTTT.

V gene TRBV5-5 combines with J gene TRBJ2-3; D is possibly TRBD1 (6 bases). The CDR3 is 14 amino acids. Trimming left V 1 base short and J 0 bases short, with 6 bases between. Germline lookup yields CDR1 SGHKS and CDR2 YYEKEE (reference sequence). The chain's CDR3 is CASSLTGSTDTQYF. CDR3 nucleotides: TGTGCCAGCAGCTTGACAGGGAGCACAGATACGCAGTATTTT.

The chain combines TRBV4-1 with TRBJ1-2; D gene unclear. This CDR3 region has 15 residues. The germline gives CDR1 MGHRA, CDR2 YSYEKL. V lost 0 bases, J lost 0 bases, and 8 bases lay in between. CDR3 amino acids: CASSQDTITNYGYTF. DNA for the CDR3: TGCGCCAGCAGCCAAGATACTATAACTAACTATGGCTACACCTTC.

The chain employs TRBV29-1 and TRBJ2-3; 8 positions match TRBD2. The V and J ends lost 8 bases and 4 bases, in that order; junction bases with no gene match: 8. The CDR3 is 13 residues long. Germline V gene sequence: CDR1 SQVTM, CDR2 ANQGSEA. The DNA for the CDR3 is TGCAGCTTAAGACGGGGGGGCTCAGATACGCAGTATTTT. Translation gives CSLRRGGSDTQYF.

The chain carries TRBV28 and TRBJ2-1; tentatively, D is TRBD1 (6 bases). Trimming removed 9 bases from V and 7 bases from J, with 13 bases in between. The CDR3 totals 12 residues. Germline CDR1 and CDR2: MDHEN and SYDVKM. The CDR3 spells CASQKGVNEQFF. DNA of the CDR3: TGTGCCAGTCAAAAGGGGGTTAATGAGCAGTTCTTC. Variable domain in full (rest from reference TRBV28 and TRBJ2-1): DVKVTQSSRYLVKRTGEKVFLECVQDMDHENMFWYRQDPGLGLRLIYFSYDVKMKEKGDIPEGYSVSREKKERFSLILESASTNQTSMYLCASQKGVNEQFFGPGTRLTVL.

The CDR3 loop reads CAINPGGPTEEQYF. DNA of the CDR3: TGTGCCATCAACCCAGGGGGACCTACGGAGGAGCAGTACTTC. The chain links TRBV10-3 to TRBJ2-7; 7 bases are a match to TRBD1. The J segment lost 7 bases and the V segment lost 7 bases, leaving 13 bases of the junction unmatched. This CDR3 spans 14 amino acids. Germline V CDR1 and CDR2: ENHRY, SYGVKD.

The CDR3 here is CASSLGAVAGGTGELFF. In DNA, the CDR3 is TGTGCCAGCAGCTTGGGGGCAGTAGCGGGAGGCACCGGGGAGCTGTTTTTT. This chain uses TRBV5-4 with TRBJ2-2; 10 bases are shared with TRBD2. CDR1 SGHNT and CDR2 YYREEE come from the germline V gene (reference sequence). The CDR3 runs 17 residues. Trimming removed 0 bases from V and 4 bases from J; junction bases left unmatched: 6.

This clone has a handful of counts. This chain connects TRBV28 to TRBJ2-7, with 9 bases fitting TRBD1. This CDR3 region has 15 residues. The germline V gene has CDR1 MDHEN and CDR2 SYDVKM. The V segment lost 5 bases and the J segment 2 bases; nucleotides outside the gene matches: 7. The CDR3 DNA is TGTGCCAGCAGTGGGGGACAGGGAGGCCCCTACGAGCAGTACTTC. Translating gives CASSGGQGGPYEQYF.

The chain joins TRBV4-1 to TRBJ2-7; the D gene is possibly TRBD1 (6 bases). Germline V CDR1 and CDR2: MGHRA, YSYEKL. V lost 0 bases and J 6 bases, leaving 9 bases between the germline ends. CDR3 size: 13 residues. In nucleotides, the CDR3 is TGCGCCAGCAGCCAAGATCCAGGGGCCGAGCAGTACTTC. This gives the protein CASSQDPGAEQYF.

The chain employs TRBV4-1 and TRBJ1-2; no clear D. CDR3 length: 14 residues. From germline, CDR1 is MGHRA and CDR2 YSYEKL. With 1 base removed from V and 6 bases from J, the gap between germline ends came to 12 bases. CDR3 bases: TGCGCCAGCAGCCAAGTCGGGAACCCGAATGGCTACACCTTC. Its translation: CASSQVGNPNGYTF.

This clone was picked up a small number of times. The rearrangement links TRBV15 to TRBJ2-1, with D possibly TRBD2 on 7 matching bases. V lost 0 bases to trimming and J lost 0 bases, with 15 bases between them. The CDR3 has 18 residues. Germline loops: CDR1 LNHNV, CDR2 YYDKDF (reference sequence). DNA of the CDR3: TGTGCCACCAGCAGAGATTGGGGGGGGCGGAGCTCCTACAATGAGCAGTTCTTC. Amino acid sequence: CATSRDWGGRSSYNEQFF. Based on the CDR3 plus reference TRBV15 and TRBJ2-1, the full variable domain is DAMVIQNPRYQVTQFGKPVTLSCSQTLNHNVMYWYQQKSSQAPKLLFHYYDKDFNNEADTPDNFQSRRPNTSFCFLDIRSPGLGDTAMYLCATSRDWGGRSSYNEQFFGPGTRLTVL.

V is TRBV6-5 and J is TRBJ2-3; 10 positions match TRBD2. From germline, CDR1 is MNHEY and CDR2 SVGAGI. V shed 2 bases and J 5 bases; nucleotides not matched to a gene: 4. The CDR3 is 15 residues long. The DNA for the CDR3 is TGTGCCAGCAGTTACAGCGGGGGGGCCGTAGATACGCAGTATTTT. Translated, it gives CASSYSGGAVDTQYF.

The chain has TRBV15 and TRBJ1-5, with a weak D call TRBD1 (5 bases). The CDR3 spans 17 residues. Germline lookup yields CDR1 LNHNV and CDR2 YYDKDF (reference sequence). V shed 0 bases and J shed 0 bases, with 12 bases lying between them. As DNA, the CDR3 is TGTGCCACCAGCAGAGATCCACGGGACTCTAGCAATCAGCCCCAGCATTTT. It translates to CATSRDPRDSSNQPQHF.

The chain is built from TRBV6-4 and TRBJ2-3; 7 bases align to TRBD2. This CDR3 spans 15 amino acids. The V and J ends lost 0 bases and 2 bases, in that order; junction bases with no gene match: 2. The germline gives CDR1 MRHNA, CDR2 SNTAGT. The CDR3 DNA reads TGTGCCAGCAGTGACTCGGCGGGAGCCACAGATACGCAGTATTTT. Its translation: CASSDSAGATDTQYF.

Of note for this clone: Additional DNA sequences in this sample encode the identical CDR3. The genes are TRBV6-4 and TRBJ1-6; TRBD1 matches at 10 bases. V trimming: 2 bases; J trimming: 7 bases; junction bases outside the gene matches: 2. This CDR3 contains 15 residues. CDR1 is MRHNA, CDR2 SNTAGT, per germline. This CDR3 is CASSDKTGGNSPLHF. The CDR3 DNA follows: TGTGCCAGCAGTGACAAGACAGGGGGCAATTCACCCCTCCACTTT.

Comment on this clone: The sample carries other DNA sequences with the same CDR3. The chain links TRBV6-6 to TRBJ1-4; no clear D. Trimming pared 2 bases from V and 2 bases from J, leaving 6 bases between. CDR3 length equals 14 residues. Germline CDR1 and CDR2: MNHNY and SVGAGI (reference sequence). This CDR3 reads CASSYRGTNEKLFF. CDR3 bases: TGTGCCAGCAGTTACCGGGGTACTAATGAAAAACTGTTTTTT.

This clone has only a few counts. This chain connects TRBV19 to TRBJ1-1; possibly TRBD1 for D (5 bases). Germline CDR1 and CDR2: LNHDA and SQIVND (reference sequence). The CDR3 runs 15 residues. V was cut by 9 bases and J by 5 bases, with 22 bases left in between. The CDR3 here is CASRLGSLGGTEAFF. As DNA, the CDR3 is TGTGCCAGCCGTCTGGGCTCCCTCGGGGGAACTGAAGCTTTCTTT.